Presented here are 30 T cell receptor beta chains from one specimen sequenced in a study of T cell repertoires in cytomegalovirus infection. TCRdb itself ran the reads through MiXCR, one entry per CDR3 protein. The sample carries hundreds of thousands of distinct CDR3 sequences, around 29% recorded once. Their target antigens are unknown. This specimen was cultured PBMCs, taken from culture after CMV antigen stimulation. The receptors originated from a human donor in good health (CMV status not recorded). Some clones in this sample may be carry-over from other donors' samples.

This clonotype was counted a few times. The V gene is TRBV4-2, the J gene TRBJ1-2; TRBD1 is a possible D gene (5 bases). The CDR3 contains 16 residues. V was trimmed by 3 bases and J by 8 bases, leaving 22 bases between them. Germline CDR1 reads LGHNA; CDR2 reads YNFKEQ. In nucleotides, the CDR3 is TGTGCCAGCAGCCACGGCCAGGGCGGGGTAGTGGGAGGCTACACCTTC. This gives the protein CASSHGQGGVVGGYTF.

This clonotype was counted between two and nine times. This sequence joins TRBV3-1 and TRBJ1-6, with D possibly being TRBD1 (6 bases). V was trimmed by 5 bases and J by 7 bases, leaving 18 bases between them. The germline V gene encodes CDR1 LGHDT and CDR2 YNNKEL (reference sequence). The CDR3 extends over 16 amino acids. The CDR3 DNA sequence: TGTGCCAGCAGCACCTTTTACAGGGAGAGGAATTCACCCCTCCACTTT. It codes for CASSTFYRERNSPLHF.

This clonotype came up many times. The chain is built from TRBV7-2 and TRBJ2-1, with a possible D match to TRBD1 (5 bases). Trimming left V 0 bases short and J 4 bases short, with 7 bases between. Germline V gene data show CDR1 as SGHTA and CDR2 as FQGNSA. The CDR3 has 14 amino acids. The CDR3 nucleotides are TGTGCCAGCAGCTTAGCGAAGGGGTACAATGAGCAGTTCTTC. Its translation: CASSLAKGYNEQFF. The variable domain in full, completed from reference TRBV7-2 and TRBJ2-1, reads GAGVSQSPSNKVTEKGKDVELRCDPISGHTALYWYRQSLGQGLEFLIYFQGNSAPDKSGLPSDRFSAERTGGSVSTLTIQRTQQEDSAVYLCASSLAKGYNEQFFGPGTRLTVL.

This clonotype was detected a few times. This chain joins TRBV6-1 and TRBJ1-6, with 7 nucleotides matching TRBD1. The CDR3 extends over 15 amino acids. V lost 4 bases to trimming and J lost 7 bases; unmatched junction nucleotides: 7. The germline CDR1 and CDR2 sequences are MNHNS and SASEGT. The CDR3 coding sequence is TGTGCCAGCAGTGGTTCAGGGGGAGTGAATTCACCCCTCCACTTT. The encoded protein is CASSGSGGVNSPLHF.

The count of this clonotype is one. The chain couples TRBV28 to TRBJ1-1; D unresolved. Germline CDR1 is MDHEN and CDR2 is SYDVKM. Trimming pared 6 bases from V and 0 bases from J, leaving 23 bases between. The length of the CDR3 is 18 residues. This CDR3 is CASSLFPDGKSMNTEAFF. The DNA of the CDR3 is TGTGCCAGCAGCCTTTTTCCAGACGGGAAGTCCATGAACACTGAAGCTTTCTTT.

This clonotype turned up a few times. The CDR3 region has the DNA TGTGCCAGCAGCTTAGCTACAGGGGCCAACTCCTACAATGAGCAGTTCTTC. Amino acid sequence: CASSLATGANSYNEQFF. This sequence joins TRBV7-9 and TRBJ2-1; 7 bases align to TRBD1. CDR1 and CDR2 from the germline V gene are SEHNR and FQNEAQ (reference sequence). CDR3 length: 17 amino acids. The V gene end was trimmed by 0 bases and the J gene end by 0 bases; junction bases not matched to a gene: 5.

There are a few counts of this clonotype. V gene TRBV25-1 combines with J gene TRBJ1-5; maybe TRBD1 (6 bases). V gave up 7 bases and J gave up 6 bases, with 13 bases separating them. CDR1 and CDR2 from the germline V gene are MGHDK and SYGVNS. The CDR3 has 13 residues. The CDR3 here is CASKGEGGQPQHF. The DNA of the CDR3 is TGTGCCAGCAAGGGGGAGGGTGGTCAGCCCCAGCATTTT.

The table lists this clonotype with many counts. The gene calls are TRBV7-2 and TRBJ2-2; 9 nucleotides line up with TRBD2. The CDR3 runs to 15 residues. After removal of 4 bases from V and 6 bases from J, the junction contained 6 bases not matched to a gene. Germline assignment: CDR1 SGHTA and CDR2 FQGNSA. CDR3 coding DNA: TGTGCCAGCAGCTCCAACATAGCGGGAGCCGGGGAGCTGTTTTTT. Its translation: CASSSNIAGAGELFF.

The rearrangement links TRBV5-4 to TRBJ2-1, with 11 bases aligning to TRBD2. This CDR3 has 14 residues. The V gene end was trimmed by 4 bases and the J gene end by 9 bases; junction bases not matched to a gene: 6. Per germline, CDR1 SGHNT and CDR2 YYREEE (reference sequence). CDR3 sequence: CASSVSGRAGEQFF. The CDR3 DNA follows: TGTGCCAGCAGCGTTAGCGGGAGGGCCGGTGAGCAGTTCTTC.

V usage is TRBV10-3 and J usage is TRBJ1-4; no definite D call. The CDR3 runs 13 residues. The germline gives CDR1 ENHRY, CDR2 SYGVKD. The ends were cut back, 11 bases at V and 8 bases at J, with 18 bases in the middle. CDR3 amino acids: CASSGELAEKLFF. In DNA form, the CDR3 reads TGTGCCTCCTCGGGTGAACTCGCGGAAAAACTGTTTTTT.

The chain employs TRBV25-1 and TRBJ1-5, with 9 bases aligning to TRBD1. After removal of 8 bases from V and 4 bases from J, the junction contained 6 bases not matched to a gene. Germline V gene sequence: CDR1 MGHDK, CDR2 SYGVNS. There are 14 residues in the CDR3. The CDR3 nucleotides are TGTGCCAGCGGCCACAGGGGGCTGAATCAGCCCCAGCATTTT. This encodes CASGHRGLNQPQHF.

This clonotype has just a few counts. The V call is TRBV7-8, the J call TRBJ2-6; the D gene is possibly TRBD2 (6 bases). V gave up 7 bases and J gave up 0 bases, with 10 bases separating them. CDR1 is SGHVS, CDR2 FQNEAQ, per germline. The CDR3 covers 15 residues. CDR3 bases: TGTGCCAGCACCGGAGGGGTCTCTGGGGCCAACGTCCTGACTTTC. Translated, it gives CASTGGVSGANVLTF.

This clonotype was seen a few times. This rearrangement joins TRBV12-5 to TRBJ1-2; no definite D call. V was pared by 0 bases and J by 10 bases, with 27 bases between. The germline CDR1 and CDR2 sequences are LGHNT and FRNRAP. This CDR3 has 18 residues. The CDR3 bases are TGTGCTAGTGGTTTGGTACTTGGAAGAACAGTCGGGCCCCATGACTACACCTTC. Protein product: CASGLVLGRTVGPHDYTF. The full variable domain, rest sourced from reference TRBV12-5 and TRBJ1-2, is DARVTQTPRHKVTEMGQEVTMRCQPILGHNTVFWYRQTMMQGLELLAYFRNRAPLDDSGMPKDRFSAEMPDATLATLKIQPSEPRDSAVYFCASGLVLGRTVGPHDYTFGSGTRLTVV.

The rearrangement links TRBV19 to TRBJ1-5; no clear D. The length of the CDR3 is 14 residues. Trimming took 5 bases from V and 6 from J, leaving 14 bases between them. The V gene's germline CDR1 is LNHDA and CDR2 SQIVND (reference sequence). As DNA, the CDR3 is TGTGCCAGTAGTCAGGACTCCGGGCGTCAGCCCCAGCATTTT. This sequence encodes CASSQDSGRQPQHF.

This clonotype was seen only once. The chain couples TRBV18 to TRBJ2-3; 9 bases are a match to TRBD2. After removal of 10 bases from V and 2 bases from J, the junction contained 7 bases not matched to a gene. Looked up from germline, CDR1 is KGHSH and CDR2 is LQKENI. This CDR3 region has 14 residues. The CDR3 spells CATARLADTDTQYF. The CDR3 DNA follows: TGTGCCACCGCCCGACTAGCGGACACAGATACGCAGTATTTT.

This clonotype was found a few times. This chain connects TRBV7-2 to TRBJ2-1; no clear D gene. Germline CDR1 and CDR2: SGHTA and FQGNSA. V lost 8 bases, J lost 8 bases, and 16 bases lay in between. This CDR3 has 13 residues. The CDR3 coding sequence is TGTGCCAGCGGAAGCCGTCCTGGGGATGAGCAGTTCTTC. Encoded protein: CASGSRPGDEQFF.

The chain joins TRBV10-3 to TRBJ2-7; D is perhaps TRBD2 (7 bases). This CDR3 has 15 residues. Germline V CDR1 and CDR2: ENHRY, SYGVKD. V lost 0 bases and J 4 bases, leaving 13 bases between the germline ends. The CDR3 DNA reads as TGTGCCATCAGTGAGTCGTGGGGGGGGGCTTACGAGCAGTACTTC. Translating it yields CAISESWGGAYEQYF.

The chain carries TRBV28 and TRBJ1-5, with 7 nucleotides matching TRBD1. V gave up 3 bases and J gave up 0 bases; unmatched junction bases: 8. CDR3 length: 17 residues. Germline V gene lookup returns CDR1 MDHEN and CDR2 SYDVKM. This chain's CDR3 is CASSFLLGQHSNQPQHF. The CDR3 DNA is TGTGCCAGCAGTTTCCTCCTGGGACAGCATAGCAATCAGCCCCAGCATTTT.

The gene calls are TRBV25-1 and TRBJ2-4, with 8 bases lining up with TRBD1. The CDR3 contains 14 residues. The germline V gene encodes CDR1 MGHDK and CDR2 SYGVNS. V lost 4 bases, J lost 5 bases, and 4 bases stayed unmatched. CDR3 in amino acids: CASSGRQGQNIQYF. CDR3 sequence (DNA): TGTGCCAGCAGTGGTAGACAGGGGCAAAACATTCAGTACTTC.

This clonotype showed up just once. The chain recombines TRBV6-6 with TRBJ2-7, with 7 bases that match TRBD2. There are 12 residues in the CDR3. Germline CDR1 reads MNHNY; CDR2 reads SVGAGI (reference sequence). The junction had 8 bases not matched to a gene; V was cut back by 10 bases and J by 5 bases. The CDR3 is CATGYGGNEQYF. CDR3 coding DNA: TGTGCCACCGGTTACGGGGGGAACGAGCAGTACTTC.

In its sample, this clonotype was seen a few times. The chain combines TRBV20-1 with TRBJ2-1; D gene uncertain. The V end lost 0 bases, the J end lost 0 bases, and 15 bases lay between the germline ends. The CDR3 is 17 amino acids. Germline values: CDR1 DFQATT, CDR2 SNEGSKA (reference sequence). The CDR3 region has the DNA TGCAGTGCTAGAGACCCTATGGGAATGAGCTCCTACAATGAGCAGTTCTTC. This sequence encodes CSARDPMGMSSYNEQFF.

The CDR3 region is CASSPSTGVGYTF. The CDR3 DNA reads TGTGCCAGCAGCCCATCTACGGGGGTTGGCTACACCTTC. The chain recombines TRBV7-3 with TRBJ1-2, with D possibly being TRBD1 (5 bases). Germline CDR1 and CDR2: SGHTA and FQGTGA. Trimming pared 5 bases from V and 7 bases from J, leaving 14 bases between. The CDR3 totals 13 residues.

This clonotype turned up a few times. V and J are TRBV7-2 and TRBJ2-5; D is unresolved. In germline, CDR1 is SGHTA, CDR2 FQGNSA. V lost 1 base to trimming and J lost 1 base, with 7 bases between them. The CDR3 is made up of 14 amino acids. The DNA of the CDR3 is TGTGCCAGCAGCTTAGTACGGTCCCAAGAGACCCAGTACTTC. Translated: CASSLVRSQETQYF.

This clonotype was seen a handful of times. The CDR3 sequence is CASSFAGGSHSNEQFF. CDR3 DNA sequence: TGTGCCAGCAGTTTCGCCGGCGGGAGCCACTCCAATGAGCAGTTCTTC. The chain carries TRBV12-3 or TRBV12-4 and TRBJ2-1; 7 bases are a match to TRBD2. After removal of 3 bases from V and 6 bases from J, the junction contained 11 bases not matched to a gene. The length of the CDR3 is 16 residues.

This chain connects TRBV20-1 to TRBJ2-3; maybe TRBD2 (5 bases). The CDR3 is made up of 14 amino acids. Trimming pared 1 base from V and 0 bases from J, leaving 8 bases between. In germline, CDR1 is DFQATT, CDR2 SNEGSKA (reference sequence). CDR3 loop: CSARASGSTDTQYF. Written as DNA, the CDR3 is TGCAGTGCTAGAGCCAGCGGCAGCACAGATACGCAGTATTTT.

The chain couples TRBV30 to TRBJ2-7, with D possibly being TRBD2 (6 bases). CDR3 length: 17 amino acids. Trimming cost V 0 bases and J 2 bases, with 20 bases left between them. CDR1 GTSNPN and CDR2 SVGIG come from the germline V gene (reference sequence). For the CDR3, the DNA is TGTGCCTGGAGTGTAGGAGGGGTAAGAGGCGTAGCCTACGAGCAGTACTTC. This codes for CAWSVGGVRGVAYEQYF. Based on the CDR3 plus reference TRBV30 and TRBJ2-7, the full variable domain is SQTIHQWPATLVQPVGSPLSLECTVEGTSNPNLYWYRQAAGRGLQLLFYSVGIGQISSEVPQNLSASRPQDRQFILSSKKLLLSDSGFYLCAWSVGGVRGVAYEQYFGPGTRLTVT.

This chain connects TRBV19 to TRBJ2-2; 9 bases agree with TRBD1. CDR1 and CDR2 from the germline V gene are LNHDA and SQIVND (reference sequence). The CDR3 runs 14 residues. V lost 5 bases to trimming and J lost 7 bases; unmatched junction nucleotides: 5. DNA of the CDR3: TGTGCCAGTAGTCTGGGACAGGGTAACGGGGAGCTGTTTTTT. Protein: CASSLGQGNGELFF.

Many counts were recorded for this clonotype. V usage is TRBV11-3 and J usage is TRBJ1-1, with TRBD1 as a possible D gene (5 bases). The CDR3 runs to 13 residues. Trimming removed 5 bases from V and 1 base from J, with 8 bases in between. Per the germline V gene, CDR1 is SGHNT and CDR2 is YENEEA. CDR3 residues: CASSRGQNTEAFF. Written as DNA, the CDR3 is TGTGCCAGCAGCCGCGGACAGAACACTGAAGCTTTCTTT.

Only a few counts were recorded for this clonotype. V gene TRBV28 combines with J gene TRBJ1-1; TRBD1 matches at 9 bases. V trimming: 4 bases; J trimming: 5 bases; junction bases outside the gene matches: 5. Germline assignment: CDR1 MDHEN and CDR2 SYDVKM. CDR3 length: 14 residues. CDR3 protein: CASSYRGLGTEAFF. DNA of the CDR3: TGTGCCAGCAGTTACAGGGGGCTGGGGACTGAAGCTTTCTTT.

This clonotype was recorded many times. This rearrangement joins TRBV7-9 to TRBJ2-5; TRBD2 is a possible D gene (6 bases). The CDR3 is made up of 15 amino acids. Germline CDR1 SEHNR, CDR2 FQNEAQ (reference sequence). V was shortened by 2 bases and J by 2 bases, with 12 bases between the two germline ends. CDR3 protein: CASSLRRRGQETQYF. The CDR3 DNA sequence: TGTGCCAGCAGCTTACGGAGGCGGGGTCAAGAGACCCAGTACTTC.